Presented here are 12 T cell receptor beta chains from one specimen sequenced in a study of control samples from healthy donors and cancer patients. Clones were read by immunoSEQ multiplex PCR, and TCRdb kept only the in-frame ones, dropping some. The sample lists about 410,000 clones, more than 80% seen once, with around 6.4% in the top ten. The sample comprised PBMCs. All receptors derive from a man aged 40-49 years with head and neck cancer.

The genes are TRBV5-4 and TRBJ2-7, with a tentative D call TRBD1 (6 bases). The V end was cut by 0 bases, the J end by 2 bases, with 9 bases between. CDR1 SGHNT and CDR2 YYREEE come from the germline V gene (reference sequence). The CDR3 has 14 residues. In DNA form, the CDR3 reads TGTGCCAGCAGCTTGGCCGACAGGCCCTACGAGCAGTACTTC. Translated, it gives CASSLADRPYEQYF.

V and J are TRBV30 and TRBJ2-1; D may be TRBD2 (6 bases). Trimming took 3 bases from V and 4 from J, leaving 13 bases between them. The germline V gene has CDR1 GTSNPN and CDR2 SVGIG (reference sequence). This CDR3 has 14 residues. The DNA of the CDR3 is TGTGCCTGGAGACCCAGCGGGTTATACAATGAGCAGTTCTTC. This encodes CAWRPSGLYNEQFF.

V gene TRBV6-2 or TRBV6-3 combines with J gene TRBJ2-5; tentatively, D is TRBD1 (6 bases). Germline V gives CDR1 MNHEY, CDR2 SVGEGT. V lost 0 bases and J lost 4, with 18 bases in between. This CDR3 has 17 amino acids. Here the CDR3 reads CASSYSRAGVLRETQYF. The DNA for the CDR3 is TGTGCCAGCAGTTACTCTAGGGCAGGGGTGTTGAGAGAGACCCAGTACTTC.

The chain links TRBV7-9 to TRBJ1-2; 10 bases match TRBD1. Germline lookup yields CDR1 SEHNR and CDR2 FQNEAQ (reference sequence). There are 14 residues in the CDR3. Trimming at V came to 4 bases and at J to 6 bases, leaving 5 bases not matched to a gene. CDR3 loop: CASSSWTGGDGYTF. The CDR3 DNA sequence: TGTGCCAGCAGCTCCTGGACAGGGGGGGATGGCTACACCTTC.

CDR3 DNA: TGTGCCAGCAGTGGACTCTTGGTAAACTATGGCTACACCTTC. Amino acid sequence: CASSGLLVNYGYTF. The gene calls are TRBV2 and TRBJ1-2; unclear D gene. Germline-derived CDR1 and CDR2 are SNHLY and FYNNEI. The V end lost 4 bases, the J end lost 2 bases, and 11 bases lay between the germline ends. This CDR3 comprises 14 residues.

The chain uses TRBV4-2 and TRBJ2-1; TRBD2 aligns across 7 bases. There are 16 residues in the CDR3. Unmatched junction bases numbered 8, after V lost 0 bases and J lost 6 bases. CDR1 is LGHNA, CDR2 YNFKEQ, per germline. In nucleotides, the CDR3 is TGTGCCAGCAGCCAAGATCTACGGGAGGAAGGCAATGAGCAGTTCTTC. It codes for CASSQDLREEGNEQFF.

This chain joins TRBV3-1 (or the pseudogene TRBV3-2) and TRBJ2-3, with a possible D match to TRBD2 (6 bases). The CDR3 has 16 amino acids. The germline CDR1 and CDR2 sequences are LGHDT and YNNKEL (reference sequence). V lost 1 base and J 2 bases, leaving 13 bases between the germline ends. CDR3 in DNA: TGTGCCAGCAGCCAAGTCGTAGGACTATCCACAGATACGCAGTATTTT. This gives the protein CASSQVVGLSTDTQYF.

The rearrangement uses TRBV18 and TRBJ2-7; 9 nucleotides align to TRBD1. Germline lookup yields CDR1 KGHSH and CDR2 LQKENI. This CDR3 contains 15 residues. V shed 0 bases and J 4 bases; nucleotides not matched to a gene: 4. CDR3 region: CASSPPGQGKYEQYF. CDR3 DNA sequence: TGTGCCAGCTCACCACCCGGACAGGGGAAATACGAGCAGTACTTC.

The chain employs TRBV7-2 and TRBJ1-2; D ambiguous. This CDR3 comprises 13 residues. Germline V lookup: CDR1 SGHTA, CDR2 FQGNSA. The germline V and J ends were trimmed by 1 base and 3 bases, with 6 bases remaining between them. DNA of the CDR3: TGTGCCAGCAGCTTAGAAAAGGACTATGGCTACACCTTC. It yields the protein CASSLEKDYGYTF.

This chain connects TRBV30 to TRBJ1-1, with unresolved D. CDR1 is GTSNPN and CDR2 is SVGIG in the germline V gene (reference sequence). The length of the CDR3 is 11 residues. V was cut by 5 bases and J by 5 bases, with 9 bases left in between. The CDR3, as DNA: TGTGCCTGGCGGGTGAGGACTGAAGCTTTCTTT. This encodes CAWRVRTEAFF. Supplemented by reference TRBV30 and TRBJ1-1, the full variable domain reads SQTIHQWPATLVQPVGSPLSLECTVEGTSNPNLYWYRQAAGRGLQLLFYSVGIGQISSEVPQNLSASRPQDRQFILSSKKLLLSDSGFYLCAWRVRTEAFFGQGTRLTVV.

In DNA, the CDR3 is TGTGCCAGCAGTTTGAGAGGGGGGACTAATGAAAAACTGTTTTTT. Residues: CASSLRGGTNEKLFF. V and J are TRBV27 and TRBJ1-4, with D possibly TRBD1 on 6 matching bases. Germline V lookup: CDR1 MNHEY, CDR2 SMNVEV (reference sequence). V was cut by 3 bases and J by 2 bases, with 10 bases left in between. This CDR3 is built from 15 residues.

The chain uses TRBV7-9 and TRBJ1-1; D gene ambiguous. V lost 0 bases to trimming and J lost 3 bases, with 11 bases between them. The CDR3 is 15 residues long. The V gene's germline CDR1 is SEHNR and CDR2 FQNEAQ (reference sequence). CDR3 sequence reads: CASSLAAQRYTEAFF. The CDR3 DNA is TGTGCCAGCAGCTTAGCGGCACAAAGGTACACTGAAGCTTTCTTT.